The present T cell receptor (beta chain) was sequenced within a study of OX40 agonist ivuxolimab in advanced cancers. Study-level information: Cohort: 80% to 85% men, mean age about 62, aged about 20 to 80. Partial responses were observed in three patients, of whom one had hepatocellular carcinoma and two had cutaneous melanoma.

TCRdb keeps only in-frame clones here, not all; method: immunoSEQ multiplex PCR. This table holds 40,000 to 45,000 clones, about 88% found once. The CDR3 extends over 18 amino acids. CDR1 is MGHRA and CDR2 is YSYEKL in the germline V gene. Trimming removed 0 bases from V and 5 bases from J; junction bases left unmatched: 12. The sequence was obtained from an adult with an advanced solid tumor such as melanoma, head and neck, liver or kidney cancer. The sequences come from CD4+ or CD8+ T cells sorted from blood, collected in a trial of the OX40 agonist ivuxolimab. This sequence joins TRBV4-1 and TRBJ2-3; 9 bases agree with TRBD2. CDR3 loop: CASSQDTSGWNFGDTQYF. CDR3 nucleotides: TGCGCCAGCAGCCAAGACACTAGCGGGTGGAATTTCGGAGATACGCAGTATTTT.